Below, one T cell receptor beta chain is given with its context. Its antigen is not yet known. No clone much larger than this one lies a single base away; base qualities are absent. The immunoSEQ Assay, a bias-controlled multiplex PCR, was used to amplify TCRbeta CDR3 regions from genomic DNA. Per the authors' processing: The number of nucleated cells in each sample was estimated from the amplification of reference gene primers within the assay. To quantify the absolute abundance of each unique TCRbeta CDR3 rearrangement, sequence reads were collapsed and filtered. For each sample, productive Simpson clonality was calculated by taking the square root of Simpson's diversity index across productive rearrangements. What TCRdb holds here is the immuneACCESS table cut down to in-frame rearrangements. Part of the clones is not present; checked against another copy, under half of the missing clones reflect an unresolved V gene, and the others are unexplained. V and J calls plus clone size are reproduced from that table; the DNA served to infer D and trimming. The sample yields 200,000 to 250,000 clones; 70% to 90% were counted once. More than 6% of the sample belongs to the ten largest clones.

The data were taken from a study of blood T cell repertoires in COVID-19 (dated by TCRdb to the early 2020s). Study-wide context: Collaborator samples came from the United States, Italy and Spain and covered acute and convalescent phases of COVID-19. Where HLA class I and class II types were available, the types were taken from metadata supplied by the sample provider, not from assay-based typing. The material from the prospective study consisted of cDNA or gDNA derived from T cells, B-cell-depleted T cells, or PBMCs. Nearly every sample came with metadata listing a de-identified subject ID, COVID-19 status, age in years and sex. Samples were obtained from the ongoing ImmuneRACE study (first 160 participants) and from about 1,300 subjects provided by 6 global collaborators. The repertoires were made available in a free public database intended to serve as a resource for research on the immune response to SARS-CoV-2. Subjects who had been exposed to COVID-19, were actively infected with it, or had recovered from it provided the deeply sampled blood TCRbeta repertoires that made up the dataset.

V is cut by 4 bases and J by 3 bases, and the space between the germline ends is 10 bases. The CDR3 runs 12 residues from the cysteine to the phenylalanine. CDR3 DNA only is kept here, 36 bases in frame from base 1. The CDR1 and CDR2 encoded by the germline V gene are SQVTM and ANQGSEA. The collaborating institutions used their own protocols to collect whole blood in K2EDTA tubes. Collaborator samples were shipped for TCRbeta analysis as frozen whole blood, isolated PBMCs, or DNA extracted from either sample type. Paper-wide results and their limitations: How much clinical and demographic metadata was included differed by source and by participant, and the metadata was provided uncurated.

Sequencing used peripheral blood. This receptor was taken from a woman in her sixties or seventies with active or convalescent COVID-19. Recombination connected TRBV29-1 to TRBJ2-7, with the D segment identity uncertain. The nucleotide sequence is given as TGCAGCGTTGTCAGGCAGGTCTACGAGCAGTACTTC. The encoded protein is CSVVRQVYEQYF.